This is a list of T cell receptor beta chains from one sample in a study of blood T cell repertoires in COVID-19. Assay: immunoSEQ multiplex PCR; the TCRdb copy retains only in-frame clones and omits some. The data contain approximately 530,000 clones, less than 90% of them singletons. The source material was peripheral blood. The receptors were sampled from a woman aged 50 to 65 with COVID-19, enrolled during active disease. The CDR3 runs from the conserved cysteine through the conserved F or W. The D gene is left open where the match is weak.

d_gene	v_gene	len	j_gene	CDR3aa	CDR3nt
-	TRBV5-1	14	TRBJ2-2	CASRGTRNTGELFF	TGCGCCAGCAGAGGGACACGTAACACCGGGGAGCTGTTTTTT
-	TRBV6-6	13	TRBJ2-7	CASAGLSSDEQYF	TGTGCCAGTGCAGGGTTGTCCTCCGACGAGCAGTACTTC
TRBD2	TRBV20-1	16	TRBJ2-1	CSASKVGGGLYNEQFF	TGCAGTGCTAGTAAGGTGGGCGGGGGACTTTACAATGAGCAGTTCTTC
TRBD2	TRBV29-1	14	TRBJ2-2	CSVAGGRNTGELFF	TGCAGCGTCGCGGGGGGGCGGAACACCGGGGAGCTGTTTTTT
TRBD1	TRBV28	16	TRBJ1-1	CASSPGGTGDERGAFF	TGTGCCAGCAGCCCCGGGGGGACAGGGGACGAACGGGGAGCTTTCTTT
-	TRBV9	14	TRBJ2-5	CASSVEWGGETQYF	TGTGCCAGCAGCGTAGAATGGGGAGGAGAGACCCAGTACTTC
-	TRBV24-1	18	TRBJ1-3	CATSDSRQQGLSGNTIYF	TGTGCCACCAGTGATTCCCGACAGCAGGGCCTCTCTGGAAACACCATATATTTT
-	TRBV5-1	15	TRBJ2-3	CASSFSSVETDTQYF	TGCGCCAGCAGCTTTTCTAGCGTTGAAACAGATACGCAGTATTTT
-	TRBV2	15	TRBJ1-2	CASRAAGGWDYGYTF	TGTGCCAGCAGAGCTGCGGGGGGCTGGGACTATGGCTACACCTTC
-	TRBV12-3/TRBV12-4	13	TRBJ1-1	CASSLTENTEAFF	TGTGCCAGCAGTTTGACAGAGAACACTGAAGCTTTCTTT
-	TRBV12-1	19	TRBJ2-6	CASSFGVVQGGSGANVLTF	TGTGCCAGCAGCTTTGGGGTTGTACAGGGGGGGTCTGGGGCCAACGTCCTGACTTTC